This note documents a single T cell receptor beta chain sequence. This sample is part of a study of control samples from healthy donors and cancer patients. Sequencing was performed with immunoSEQ multiplex PCR; in TCRdb, only in-frame clones are kept and a portion is missing. The sample consists of over 70,000 clones, 70% to 90% of them appearing once. CDR1 MNHNS and CDR2 SASEGT come from the germline V gene. V lost 2 bases and J lost 4, with 8 bases in between. The CDR3 totals 13 residues. The receptor comes from a woman aged 55-70 years in good health. Sequences were obtained from blood. The V call is TRBV6-1, the J call TRBJ1-2; D unresolved. CDR3 amino acids: CASSEQEGYGYTF. In DNA form, the CDR3 reads TGTGCCAGCAGTGAACAGGAAGGCTATGGCTACACCTTC.